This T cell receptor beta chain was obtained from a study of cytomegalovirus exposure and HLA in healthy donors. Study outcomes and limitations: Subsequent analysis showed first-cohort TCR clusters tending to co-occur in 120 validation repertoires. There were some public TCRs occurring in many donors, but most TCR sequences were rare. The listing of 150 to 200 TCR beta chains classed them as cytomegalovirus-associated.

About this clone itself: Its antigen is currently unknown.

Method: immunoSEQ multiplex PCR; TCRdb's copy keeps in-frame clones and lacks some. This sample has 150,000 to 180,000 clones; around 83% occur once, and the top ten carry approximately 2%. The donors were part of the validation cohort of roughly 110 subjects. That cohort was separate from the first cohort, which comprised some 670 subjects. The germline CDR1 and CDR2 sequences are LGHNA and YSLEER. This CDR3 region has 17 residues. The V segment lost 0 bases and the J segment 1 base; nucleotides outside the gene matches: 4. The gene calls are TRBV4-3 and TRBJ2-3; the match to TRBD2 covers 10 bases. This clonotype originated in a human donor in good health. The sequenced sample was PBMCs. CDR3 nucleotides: TGCGCCAGCAGCCAAGATAGGCTAGCGGGGGGCACAGATACGCAGTATTTT. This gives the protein CASSQDRLAGGTDTQYF.